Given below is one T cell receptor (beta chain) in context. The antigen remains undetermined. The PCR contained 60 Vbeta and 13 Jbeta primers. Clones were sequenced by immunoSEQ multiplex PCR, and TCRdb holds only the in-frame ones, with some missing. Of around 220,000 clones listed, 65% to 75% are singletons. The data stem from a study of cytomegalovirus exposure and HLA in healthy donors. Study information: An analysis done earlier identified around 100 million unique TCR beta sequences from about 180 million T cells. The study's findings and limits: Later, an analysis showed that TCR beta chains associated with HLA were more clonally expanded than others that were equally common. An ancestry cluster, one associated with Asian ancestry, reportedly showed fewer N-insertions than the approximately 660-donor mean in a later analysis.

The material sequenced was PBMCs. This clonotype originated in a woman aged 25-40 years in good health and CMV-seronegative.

CDR3 DNA: TGTGCCAGCAGCTTCCGGGACAGCAACTATGGCTACACCTTC. It is translated as CASSFRDSNYGYTF. The chain carries TRBV7-9 and TRBJ1-2; 7 bases fit TRBD1. Germline V gene data show CDR1 as SEHNR and CDR2 as FQNEAQ (reference sequence). Trimming took 3 bases from V and 2 from J; bases not matched to a gene: 3. There are 14 residues in the CDR3. Variable domain in full (rest from reference TRBV7-9 and TRBJ1-2): DTGVSQNPRHKITKRGQNVTFRCDPISEHNRLYWYRQTLGQGPEFLTYFQNEAQLEKSRLLSDRFSAERPKGSFSTLEIQRTEQGDSAMYLCASSFRDSNYGYTFGSGTRLTVV.